This entry describes one TCR beta chain. The antigen is undetermined. This record comes from a study of graft-versus-host responses after intestinal transplantation. The length of the CDR3 is 13 residues. Trimming left V 1 base short and J 3 bases short, with 9 bases between. Germline loops: CDR1 GTSNPN, CDR2 SVGIG (reference sequence). TCRdb keeps only in-frame clones here, not all; method: immunoSEQ multiplex PCR. The sample lists approximately 90,000 clones, approximately 90% occurring once. Here the sequenced sample was unstimulated CD8+ T cells sorted from spleen or lymph node cells, taken before transplant. The sequence was obtained from a human donor who was the organ donor for an intestinal transplant. This chain connects TRBV30 to TRBJ1-2; D possibly corresponds to TRBD1 (5 bases). The CDR3 DNA sequence: TGTGCCTGGAGTGCAGGGAGGGACTATGGCTACACCTTC. It yields the protein CAWSAGRDYGYTF.